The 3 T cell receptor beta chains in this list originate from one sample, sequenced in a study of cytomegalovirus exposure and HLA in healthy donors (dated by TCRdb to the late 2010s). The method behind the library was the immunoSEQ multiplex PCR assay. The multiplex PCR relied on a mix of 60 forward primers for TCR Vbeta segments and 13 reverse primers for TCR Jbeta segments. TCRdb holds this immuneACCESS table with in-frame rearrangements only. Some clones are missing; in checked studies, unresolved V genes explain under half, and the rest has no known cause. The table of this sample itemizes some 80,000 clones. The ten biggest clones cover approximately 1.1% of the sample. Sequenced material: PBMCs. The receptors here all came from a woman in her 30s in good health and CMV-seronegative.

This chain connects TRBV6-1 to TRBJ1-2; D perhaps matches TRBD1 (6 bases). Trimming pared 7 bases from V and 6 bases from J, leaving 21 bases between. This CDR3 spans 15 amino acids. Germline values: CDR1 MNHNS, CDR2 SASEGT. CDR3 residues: CASTLGTSPADGYTF. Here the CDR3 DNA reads TGTGCCAGCACTCTAGGGACATCACCAGCCGATGGCTACACCTTC.

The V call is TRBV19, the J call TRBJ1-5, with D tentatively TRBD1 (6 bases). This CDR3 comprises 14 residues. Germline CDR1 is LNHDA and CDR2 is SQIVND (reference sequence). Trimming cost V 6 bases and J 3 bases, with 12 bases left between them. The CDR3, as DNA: TGTGCCAGTAGCGGACAGCTCCTCAATCAGCCCCAGCATTTT. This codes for CASSGQLLNQPQHF.

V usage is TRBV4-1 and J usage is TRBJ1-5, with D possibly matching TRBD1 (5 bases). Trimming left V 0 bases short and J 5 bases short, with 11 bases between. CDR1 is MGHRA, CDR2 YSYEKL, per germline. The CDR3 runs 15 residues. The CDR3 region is CASSQDPQGHQPQHF. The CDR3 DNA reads TGCGCCAGCAGCCAAGATCCCCAGGGCCATCAGCCCCAGCATTTT.